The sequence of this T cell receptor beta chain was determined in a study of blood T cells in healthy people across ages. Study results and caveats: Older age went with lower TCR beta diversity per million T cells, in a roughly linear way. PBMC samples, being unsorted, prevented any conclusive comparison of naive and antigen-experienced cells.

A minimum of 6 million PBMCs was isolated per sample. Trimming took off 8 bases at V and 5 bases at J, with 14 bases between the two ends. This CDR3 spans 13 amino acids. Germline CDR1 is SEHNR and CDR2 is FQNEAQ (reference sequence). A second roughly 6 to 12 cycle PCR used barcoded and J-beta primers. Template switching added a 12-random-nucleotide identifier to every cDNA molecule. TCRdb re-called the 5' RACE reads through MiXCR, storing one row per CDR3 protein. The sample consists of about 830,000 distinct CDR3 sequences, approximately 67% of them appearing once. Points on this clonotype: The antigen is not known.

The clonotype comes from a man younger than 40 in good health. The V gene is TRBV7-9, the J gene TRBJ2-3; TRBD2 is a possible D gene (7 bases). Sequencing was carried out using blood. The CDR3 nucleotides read TGTGCCAGCCCTGCGGGGGCGGGAGATACGCAGTATTTT. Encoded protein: CASPAGAGDTQYF.